These 31 T cell receptor beta chains share one sample of origin, sequenced in a study of blood T cells in healthy people across ages. A second PCR of 7 to 11 cycles used a sample-barcoded 5' primer and a J-beta primer mix. TCRdb reprocessed the 5' RACE reads with MiXCR, giving one entry per CDR3 protein. Of around 600,000 distinct CDR3 sequences listed, roughly 48% are singletons. The sequenced sample was blood. The origin of the receptors is a man older than 75 in good health.

Note on this clonotype: Possible read error: a much larger clone is one base away. This chain links TRBV6-6 with TRBJ2-5, with 7 bases lining up with TRBD1. The germline CDR1 and CDR2 sequences are MNHNY and SVGAGI (reference sequence). The CDR3 spans 14 residues. The CDR3 DNA sequence: TGTGCCTGCAGTCACGGGACAGCCCAAGAGACCCAGTACTTC. Translation: CACSHGTAQETQYF.

A few counts support this clonotype. The gene calls are TRBV4-3 and TRBJ1-2, with a tentative D call TRBD1 (6 bases). Germline CDR1 is LGHNA and CDR2 is YSLEER. This CDR3 contains 15 residues. Trimming pared 0 bases from V and 7 bases from J, leaving 15 bases between. The CDR3 nucleotides read TGCGCCAGCAGCCAAGAGAGCAGTGCACAGGGTGGCTACACCTTC. This sequence encodes CASSQESSAQGGYTF.

The gene calls are TRBV10-3 and TRBJ2-1; TRBD2 agrees at 12 bases. The CDR3 covers 17 residues. The germline V gene encodes CDR1 ENHRY and CDR2 SYGVKD. The V and J ends lost 10 bases and 4 bases, in that order; junction bases with no gene match: 14. The CDR3 DNA follows: TGTGCCACCGGACTAGCGGGGCTACTTGGGGCATACAATGAGCAGTTCTTC. Amino acids: CATGLAGLLGAYNEQFF.

This clonotype was seen a few times. The rearrangement links TRBV11-2 to TRBJ2-1, with TRBD1 matching 8 bases. There are 15 residues in the CDR3. CDR1 and CDR2 from the germline V gene are SGHAT and FQNNGV. The J segment lost 4 bases and the V segment lost 1 base, leaving 3 bases of the junction unmatched. CDR3 sequence (DNA): TGTGCCAGCAGCTTAGGGGGACAGGTTTACAATGAGCAGTTCTTC. Translated: CASSLGGQVYNEQFF.

This chain joins TRBV7-2 and TRBJ1-1; perhaps TRBD1 as D (5 bases). The CDR3 has 15 amino acids. V was clipped by 5 bases and J by 1 base, with 14 bases between them. Germline V gene sequence: CDR1 SGHTA, CDR2 FQGNSA. CDR3 amino acids: CASSPSRVGNTEAFF. In nucleotides, the CDR3 is TGTGCCAGCAGCCCTAGCAGGGTTGGGAACACTGAAGCTTTCTTT.

This sequence joins TRBV4-2 and TRBJ2-1, with D uncertain. V was shortened by 1 base and J by 6 bases, with 13 bases between the two germline ends. The germline gives CDR1 LGHNA, CDR2 YNFKEQ. CDR3 length equals 15 residues. The DNA of the CDR3 is TGTGCCAGCAGCCAAGCGGGTTTCTCGCCCAATGAGCAGTTCTTC. Translating gives CASSQAGFSPNEQFF.

This clonotype was picked up a small number of times. CDR3 residues: CASSFNRGPRTGELFF. CDR3 DNA sequence: TGTGCCAGCAGCTTCAACAGGGGGCCGCGCACCGGGGAGCTGTTTTTT. This sequence joins TRBV7-2 and TRBJ2-2; 9 bases align to TRBD1. V gave up 3 bases and J gave up 4 bases; unmatched junction bases: 6. Per germline, CDR1 SGHTA and CDR2 FQGNSA. This CDR3 spans 16 amino acids.

The chain links TRBV20-1 to TRBJ1-1; D is possibly TRBD1 (5 bases). Germline loops: CDR1 DFQATT, CDR2 SNEGSKA (reference sequence). The CDR3 runs 14 residues. Trimming shortened V by 5 bases and J by 10 bases, and 23 bases separated the two germline ends. As DNA, the CDR3 is TGCAGTGCTGCCGGCAGGGCCCTCCCCTCGGGAGCTTTCTTT. Translation: CSAAGRALPSGAFF.

The sample holds a few counts of this clonotype. This chain uses TRBV7-2 with TRBJ2-7; 8 nucleotides match TRBD1. In germline, CDR1 is SGHTA, CDR2 FQGNSA. V lost 4 bases to trimming and J lost 1 base; unmatched junction nucleotides: 9. The CDR3 sequence is 16 residues long. CDR3: CASSSLPGTGSYEQYF. CDR3 DNA sequence: TGTGCCAGCAGCTCGTTACCTGGGACAGGTTCCTACGAGCAGTACTTC. The full variable domain, rest sourced from reference TRBV7-2 and TRBJ2-7, is GAGVSQSPSNKVTEKGKDVELRCDPISGHTALYWYRQSLGQGLEFLIYFQGNSAPDKSGLPSDRFSAERTGGSVSTLTIQRTQQEDSAVYLCASSSLPGTGSYEQYFGPGTRLTVT.

The chain couples TRBV7-2 to TRBJ2-5, with TRBD2 as a possible D gene (6 bases). The length of the CDR3 is 16 residues. From germline, CDR1 is SGHTA and CDR2 FQGNSA. The germline V and J ends were trimmed by 6 bases and 4 bases, with 21 bases remaining between them. Here the CDR3 reads CASRSGGGARGETQYF. CDR3 sequence (DNA): TGTGCCAGCAGGAGCGGTGGAGGGGCGCGAGGAGAGACCCAGTACTTC.

The V and J genes are TRBV6-1 and TRBJ2-1; possibly TRBD2 for D (5 bases). There are 13 residues in the CDR3. V was clipped by 3 bases and J by 8 bases, with 11 bases between them. Germline CDR1 reads MNHNS; CDR2 reads SASEGT. The CDR3 region has the DNA TGTGCCAGCAGTGACCCGGGAAAAGATGAGCAGTTCTTC. It yields the protein CASSDPGKDEQFF.

This clonotype occurred once. This chain joins TRBV20-1 and TRBJ2-3; TRBD2 aligns across 10 bases. Germline V gene lookup returns CDR1 DFQATT and CDR2 SNEGSKA (reference sequence). Trimming took 8 bases from V and 3 from J; bases not matched to a gene: 8. This CDR3 is built from 14 residues. The CDR3, as DNA: TGCAGTCCGGTAGCGGGGGGTCTAACAGATACGCAGTATTTT. It encodes CSPVAGGLTDTQYF.

The CDR3 here is CASRQMRAGTTTDYGYTF. CDR3 nucleotides: TGTGCCAGCAGACAAATGAGGGCCGGGACAACTACGGACTATGGCTACACCTTC. V usage is TRBV2 and J usage is TRBJ1-2; D perhaps matches TRBD1 (6 bases). The germline V and J ends were trimmed by 6 bases and 3 bases, with 26 bases remaining between them. Per the germline V gene, CDR1 is SNHLY and CDR2 is FYNNEI. CDR3 length: 18 residues.

This clonotype was found a few times. This chain joins TRBV27 and TRBJ1-6; a possible D gene is TRBD1 (6 bases). This CDR3 region has 14 residues. The germline gives CDR1 MNHEY, CDR2 SMNVEV (reference sequence). V gave up 1 base and J gave up 7 bases, with 8 bases separating them. The CDR3 is CASSLWTANSPLHF. Here the CDR3 DNA reads TGTGCCAGCAGTTTATGGACAGCCAATTCACCCCTCCACTTT.

This clonotype has a handful of counts. The chain is built from TRBV10-3 and TRBJ1-5, with D tentatively TRBD1 (6 bases). There are 15 residues in the CDR3. V was pared by 3 bases and J by 2 bases, with 11 bases between. Per germline, CDR1 ENHRY and CDR2 SYGVKD. CDR3 protein: CAISDPGDGNQPQHF. In DNA, the CDR3 is TGTGCCATCAGTGACCCAGGGGACGGCAATCAGCCCCAGCATTTT.

The chain combines TRBV6-1 with TRBJ1-1, with D unresolved. V lost 4 bases and J 6 bases, leaving 12 bases between the germline ends. The CDR3 is 13 amino acids. Per the germline V gene, CDR1 is MNHNS and CDR2 is SASEGT. The CDR3 DNA is TGTGCCAGCAGTGGACTCATAAGCGCTGAAGCTTTCTTT. It codes for CASSGLISAEAFF.

V is TRBV15 and J is TRBJ2-1; TRBD2 agrees at 9 bases. The CDR3 is made up of 17 amino acids. With 0 bases clipped from V and 6 bases from J, the junction kept 9 bases outside the gene matches. Germline V gene sequence: CDR1 LNHNV, CDR2 YYDKDF (reference sequence). CDR3 in amino acids: CATSRDSRASGINEQFF. The CDR3 DNA sequence: TGTGCCACCAGCAGAGATTCACGGGCTAGCGGGATCAATGAGCAGTTCTTC.

The chain employs TRBV7-8 and TRBJ1-2; tentatively, D is TRBD1 (6 bases). The V end was cut by 4 bases, the J end by 4 bases, with 16 bases between. This CDR3 contains 15 residues. In germline, CDR1 is SGHVS, CDR2 FQNEAQ. The CDR3: CASSSSADRLYGYTF. The CDR3 region has the DNA TGTGCCAGCAGCTCCAGTGCCGACAGGCTCTATGGCTACACCTTC.

There are a few counts of this clonotype. The CDR3 nucleotides read TGCAGTGCTGAGTACCCAGGGGGCCGTTTGGAAGAGACCCAGTACTTC. It specifies CSAEYPGGRLEETQYF. This chain uses TRBV20-1 with TRBJ2-5; 8 bases are shared with TRBD1. Trimming at V came to 5 bases and at J to 3 bases, leaving 14 bases not matched to a gene. CDR1 and CDR2 from the germline V gene are DFQATT and SNEGSKA (reference sequence). The CDR3 consists of 16 residues.

The rearrangement links TRBV18 to TRBJ2-4, with D unclear. The germline V gene encodes CDR1 KGHSH and CDR2 LQKENI. The CDR3 covers 13 residues. V was clipped by 2 bases and J by 13 bases, with 15 bases between them. CDR3 residues: CASSPGPGSEQYF. The CDR3 DNA is TGTGCCAGCTCACCAGGGCCTGGGTCAGAGCAGTACTTC.

The chain carries TRBV7-2 and TRBJ1-5; 8 bases are shared with TRBD1. This CDR3 comprises 14 residues. Germline CDR1 reads SGHTA; CDR2 reads FQGNSA. J lost 6 bases, V lost 3 bases, and 4 bases had no gene match. The CDR3 region is CASSFGQGGQPQHF. The DNA for the CDR3 is TGTGCCAGCAGCTTCGGACAGGGAGGTCAGCCCCAGCATTTT.

The chain employs TRBV5-1 and TRBJ2-1; TRBD1 matches 9 bases. V was clipped by 4 bases and J by 2 bases; unmatched bases: 4. CDR3 length: 15 residues. Germline assignment: CDR1 SGHRS and CDR2 YFSETQ. The CDR3 nucleotides read TGCGCCAGCAGCAAGGGACAGGGTCCCTACAATGAGCAGTTCTTC. It specifies CASSKGQGPYNEQFF.

Many counts were recorded for this clonotype. The chain uses TRBV6-5 and TRBJ2-1; TRBD2 might be the D (6 bases). This CDR3 comprises 16 residues. V lost 4 bases and J lost 9, with 22 bases in between. In germline, CDR1 is MNHEY, CDR2 SVGAGI. The CDR3 loop reads CASSLELAGGSSEQFF. The CDR3 DNA follows: TGTGCCAGCAGTTTGGAACTAGCAGGAGGTTCAAGTGAGCAGTTCTTC.

This clonotype appeared many times. This chain links TRBV9 with TRBJ2-3, with TRBD2 identical over 10 bases. CDR3 length equals 15 residues. The trim removed 7 bases at V and 4 bases at J, leaving 9 bases unmatched. The germline gives CDR1 SGDLS, CDR2 YYNGEE. This CDR3 is CASRDERGGPDTQYF. CDR3 bases: TGTGCCAGCCGGGATGAGCGGGGGGGCCCAGATACGCAGTATTTT.

The rearrangement joins TRBV11-2 to TRBJ2-7, with 7 bases identical to TRBD1. With V trimmed by 6 bases and J by 3 bases, 8 bases remained unmatched. The CDR3 loop spans 14 amino acids. From germline, CDR1 is SGHAT and CDR2 FQNNGV. For the CDR3, the DNA is TGTGCCAGCAGTTTTGACAGGGAGATCTACGAGCAGTACTTC. This translates into CASSFDREIYEQYF.

The chain uses TRBV2 and TRBJ2-3; 8 bases align to TRBD2. CDR1 and CDR2 (germline): SNHLY, FYNNEI. V lost 4 bases and J lost 6; bases outside the gene matches: 9. The CDR3 has 15 residues. The CDR3: CASSGLAGRTDTQYF. The CDR3 bases are TGTGCCAGCAGTGGCTTAGCGGGGAGGACGGATACGCAGTATTTT.

The chain recombines TRBV2 with TRBJ2-7, with D possibly matching TRBD2 (6 bases). The CDR3 is 13 residues long. Germline lookup yields CDR1 SNHLY and CDR2 FYNNEI. Trimming removed 5 bases at V and 5 bases at J, with 13 bases between. This CDR3 is CASSRGGADEQYF. The CDR3 nucleotides are TGTGCCAGCAGTCGGGGCGGGGCCGACGAGCAGTACTTC.

Only a few counts were recorded for this clonotype. The V call is TRBV7-2, the J call TRBJ2-5, with 11 bases lining up with TRBD2. This CDR3 spans 16 amino acids. V trimming: 0 bases; J trimming: 11 bases; junction bases outside the gene matches: 11. CDR1 is SGHTA and CDR2 is FQGNSA in the germline V gene. The CDR3 sequence: CASSLASGGAENEQYF. The CDR3 nucleotides are TGTGCCAGCAGCTTAGCTAGCGGGGGGGCTGAGAATGAGCAGTACTTC.

On this clonotype itself: This may arise from a read error, as a much more abundant clone is one base away. The CDR3 coding sequence is TGTGCCATCGGTGGCACTAGCGGGAGCACTCAGCAGTACTTC. It specifies CAIGGTSGSTQQYF. The rearrangement joins TRBV10-3 to TRBJ2-7; 11 bases fit TRBD2. CDR3 size: 14 residues. The germline CDR1 and CDR2 sequences are ENHRY and SYGVKD. The ends lost 8 bases at V and 8 bases at J; junction bases unmatched: 11.

This chain joins TRBV5-6 and TRBJ2-3, with 8 positions matching TRBD1. CDR3 length equals 14 residues. The V segment lost 0 bases and the J segment 6 bases; nucleotides outside the gene matches: 3. In germline, CDR1 is SGHDT, CDR2 YYEEEE. The CDR3 DNA reads as TGTGCCAGCAGCTTGGGACAGGGGTCGGATACGCAGTATTTT. Translating it yields CASSLGQGSDTQYF.

The table lists this clonotype with a few counts. This chain connects TRBV5-1 to TRBJ2-3; D is possibly TRBD1 (6 bases). Trimming shortened V by 1 base and J by 2 bases, and 17 bases separated the two germline ends. Germline V gives CDR1 SGHRS, CDR2 YFSETQ. The CDR3 runs 17 residues. This CDR3 reads CASSLQGMVGYTDTQYF. The CDR3 DNA reads TGCGCCAGCAGCTTGCAGGGGATGGTAGGTTACACAGATACGCAGTATTTT. Variable domain in full (rest from reference TRBV5-1 and TRBJ2-3): KAGVTQTPRYLIKTRGQQVTLSCSPISGHRSVSWYQQTPGQGLQFLFEYFSETQRNKGNFPGRFSGRQFSNSRSEMNVSTLELGDSALYLCASSLQGMVGYTDTQYFGPGTRLTVL.